This section outlines one T cell receptor (beta chain) sequence together with its context. The antigen is unknown. V dropped 4 bases and J dropped 3; count of bases not matched to a gene: 8. Germline CDR1 and CDR2: SGHRS and YFSETQ. The CDR3 has 15 amino acids. These data originate in a study of cytomegalovirus exposure and HLA in healthy donors. PCR amplification relied on 60 Vbeta primers (plus 13 Jbeta primers). Profiling relied on immunoSEQ multiplex PCR, and the TCRdb table lists in-frame clones only, not all of them. This repertoire includes roughly 120,000 clones. Findings and caveats of the study: Several V segments, TRBV6-2 and TRBV6-3 among them, could not be told apart and were dropped. Upon later analysis, TCR association rates were observed to vary by HLA locus, being highest for DRB1 and lowest for HLA-C.

The J gene is TRBJ1-2, the V gene TRBV5-1; 8 nucleotides agree with TRBD1. Source material: PBMCs. The clonotype was recovered from a man younger than 35 in good health and CMV-seronegative. DNA for the CDR3: TGCGCCAGCAGCCCCGGGACAGGTGTCTACTATGGCTACACCTTC. Translating it yields CASSPGTGVYYGYTF.